The 31 T cell receptor beta chains in this list originate from one sample, sequenced in a study of blood T cell repertoires in COVID-19. Data came from immunoSEQ multiplex PCR; TCRdb stores just in-frame clones and leaves some out. The sample lists approximately 50,000 clones, roughly 76% occurring once. Source material: peripheral blood. Receptor source: a man aged 45-65 years with active or convalescent COVID-19.

The genes are TRBV7-3 and TRBJ1-1; D gene uncertain. CDR3 size: 15 residues. Trimming took 5 bases from V and 0 from J, leaving 13 bases between them. Germline lookup yields CDR1 SGHTA and CDR2 FQGTGA. CDR3 amino acids: CASSREGGMNTEAFF. The CDR3 DNA reads TGTGCCAGCAGCCGAGAGGGCGGCATGAACACTGAAGCTTTCTTT. Using reference TRBV7-3 and TRBJ1-1 for the parts outside the CDR3, the full variable domain is GAGVSQTPSNKVTEKGKYVELRCDPISGHTALYWYRQSLGQGPEFLIYFQGTGAADDSGLPNDRFFAVRPEGSVSTLKIQRTERGDSAVYLCASSREGGMNTEAFFGQGTRLTVV.

This clone was seen once. The chain uses TRBV21-1 and TRBJ1-2. TRBV21-1 has pseudogene status. CDR3 size: 15 residues. The CDR3 protein is CASMGSEGFFYGYTF. The CDR3 coding sequence is TGTGCCAGCATGGGCTCTGAGGGATTTTTCTATGGCTACACCTTC.

This sequence joins TRBV12-3 or TRBV12-4 and TRBJ2-7; D remains unclear. V was pared by 5 bases and J by 2 bases, with 10 bases between. The CDR3 extends over 13 amino acids. CDR3 bases: TGTGCCAGCAGTGCGCAGCGCGCCTACGAGCAGTACTTC. Residues: CASSAQRAYEQYF.

The J gene is TRBJ1-1, the V gene TRBV19; D is possibly TRBD1 (6 bases). The CDR3 sequence is 13 residues long. Germline V gene sequence: CDR1 LNHDA, CDR2 SQIVND (reference sequence). V lost 11 bases, J lost 10 bases, and 23 bases lay in between. The CDR3 loop reads CARQGGEGGAAFF. CDR3 bases: TGTGCCCGCCAAGGGGGGGAGGGGGGGGCAGCTTTCTTT.

The chain combines TRBV10-3 with TRBJ2-2; D possibly corresponds to TRBD1 (5 bases). This CDR3 is 15 amino acids long. From germline, CDR1 is ENHRY and CDR2 SYGVKD. Trimming stripped 5 bases from V and 9 bases from J, with 19 bases between. The CDR3 region has the DNA TGTGCCATCAGTACAGGTAGCATCTTGTACAGGGAGCTGTTTTTT. Translated: CAISTGSILYRELFF.

The gene calls are TRBV7-9 and TRBJ2-7; TRBD2 might be the D (6 bases). The V gene lost 8 bases and the J gene lost 1 base, with 9 bases spanning the gap. Germline CDR1 is SEHNR and CDR2 is FQNEAQ (reference sequence). The CDR3 covers 12 residues. The CDR3 coding sequence is TGTGCCAGCGGGAGGCTTTCCTACGAGCAGTACTTC. Protein: CASGRLSYEQYF.

This clone was counted once. The chain joins TRBV6-5 to TRBJ1-1; TRBD1 matches 7 bases. The germline gives CDR1 MNHEY, CDR2 SVGAGI. After removal of 6 bases from V and 2 bases from J, the junction contained 6 bases not matched to a gene. The CDR3 has 14 residues. CDR3 DNA sequence: TGTGCCAGCAGACTAGGGGACAGAAACACTGAAGCTTTCTTT. This encodes CASRLGDRNTEAFF.

This clone came up once. The chain recombines TRBV2 with TRBJ2-1; D call uncertain. Germline loops: CDR1 SNHLY, CDR2 FYNNEI. The V end lost 2 bases, the J end lost 2 bases, and 10 bases lay between the germline ends. The CDR3 runs to 15 residues. This chain's CDR3 is CASSELGQAYNEQFF. CDR3 in DNA: TGTGCCAGCAGTGAATTGGGCCAGGCCTACAATGAGCAGTTCTTC. Together with reference TRBV2 and TRBJ2-1, the CDR3 gives the full variable domain: EPEVTQTPSHQVTQMGQEVILRCVPISNHLYFYWYRQILGQKVEFLVSFYNNEISEKSEIFDDQFSVERPDGSNFTLKIRSTKLEDSAMYFCASSELGQAYNEQFFGPGTRLTVL.

This clone was picked up a small number of times. This chain connects TRBV6-1 to TRBJ2-7; TRBD2 aligns across 8 bases. The CDR3 extends over 15 amino acids. V lost 2 bases and J lost 6; bases outside the gene matches: 9. Germline CDR1 MNHNS, CDR2 SASEGT. CDR3 bases: TGTGCCAGCAGTGAAAGGAAGCGGGAGATAAGCGAGCAGTACTTC. Amino acids: CASSERKREISEQYF.

V gene TRBV30 combines with J gene TRBJ2-2, with 7 positions matching TRBD2. V was clipped by 5 bases and J by 6 bases; unmatched bases: 3. The CDR3 extends over 12 amino acids. CDR1 and CDR2 from the germline V gene are GTSNPN and SVGIG (reference sequence). For the CDR3, the DNA is TGTGCCTGGGATCGGGGGGCCGGGGAGCTGTTTTTT. Amino acids: CAWDRGAGELFF.

This chain joins TRBV7-2 and TRBJ1-4, with 7 bases aligning to TRBD1. There are 16 residues in the CDR3. The germline V gene encodes CDR1 SGHTA and CDR2 FQGNSA. The V segment lost 1 base and the J segment 10 bases; nucleotides outside the gene matches: 12. CDR3 sequence reads: CASSLVFGTATRKLFF. For the CDR3, the DNA is TGTGCCAGCAGCTTAGTTTTTGGGACAGCGACGAGAAAACTGTTTTTT.

This sequence joins TRBV19 and TRBJ1-4; possible D gene TRBD1, 5 bases. The CDR3 totals 13 residues. CDR1 is LNHDA, CDR2 SQIVND, per germline (reference sequence). Trimming cost V 3 bases and J 11 bases, with 13 bases left between them. CDR3 sequence (DNA): TGTGCCAGTAGTATGGGCCGACAGCTGAAACTGTTTTTT. This codes for CASSMGRQLKLFF.

The genes are TRBV7-7 and TRBJ2-1; 14 bases match TRBD2. Germline values: CDR1 SSHAT, CDR2 FNYEAQ (reference sequence). CDR3 length: 15 amino acids. The ends lost 5 bases at V and 10 bases at J; junction bases unmatched: 7. CDR3 sequence: CASSPGLAGVEEQFF. Written as DNA, the CDR3 is TGTGCCAGCAGCCCGGGACTAGCGGGAGTAGAGGAGCAGTTCTTC.

The chain links TRBV7-9 to TRBJ1-1; D is unresolved. The germline gives CDR1 SEHNR, CDR2 FQNEAQ (reference sequence). The CDR3 sequence is 15 residues long. Between the trimmed V and J ends, which lost 1 base and 5 bases, there was a span of 14 bases. Written as DNA, the CDR3 is TGTGCCAGCAGCTTAGTGCACGGGTGGCGAACTGAAGCTTTCTTT. Protein product: CASSLVHGWRTEAFF.

This clone came up once. The J gene is TRBJ2-5, the V gene TRBV2; weak D call: TRBD1 (7 bases). CDR3 length: 14 amino acids. Trimming stripped 5 bases from V and 13 bases from J, with 23 bases between. The germline V gene has CDR1 SNHLY and CDR2 FYNNEI. The DNA for the CDR3 is TGTGCCAGCAGTCCCCTAACTGGGCGGGACAGACCGTACTTC. Translating gives CASSPLTGRDRPYF.

The chain recombines TRBV19 with TRBJ2-7; D might be TRBD2 (6 bases). CDR3 length: 14 residues. Germline V lookup: CDR1 LNHDA, CDR2 SQIVND (reference sequence). Trimming stripped 9 bases from V and 8 bases from J, with 23 bases between. The chain's CDR3 is CASQAGTSPFKQYF. The CDR3 DNA is TGTGCCAGCCAAGCCGGGACTTCACCTTTCAAGCAGTACTTC. The variable domain in full, completed from reference TRBV19 and TRBJ2-7, reads DGGITQSPKYLFRKEGQNVTLSCEQNLNHDAMYWYRQDPGQGLRLIYYSQIVNDFQKGDIAEGYSVSREKKESFPLTVTSAQKNPTAFYLCASQAGTSPFKQYFGPGTRLTVT.

The rearrangement joins TRBV5-1 to TRBJ2-3; D is unresolved. The CDR3 loop spans 14 amino acids. The germline V and J ends were trimmed by 0 bases and 5 bases, with 10 bases remaining between them. Looked up from germline, CDR1 is SGHRS and CDR2 is YFSETQ. CDR3 sequence (DNA): TGCGCCAGCAGCTTGGGCGGTCCCGAAGATACGCAGTATTTT. Translated: CASSLGGPEDTQYF.

The gene calls are TRBV7-9 and TRBJ2-7; 8 bases map to TRBD2. J lost 2 bases, V lost 4 bases, and 10 bases had no gene match. Germline CDR1 SEHNR, CDR2 FQNEAQ (reference sequence). The CDR3 loop spans 16 amino acids. The CDR3 nucleotides read TGTGCCAGCAGCTCAACGGGGGGGACGGAGACCTACGAGCAGTACTTC. It is translated as CASSSTGGTETYEQYF.

This clone was counted only a few times. This rearrangement joins TRBV19 to TRBJ2-7; TRBD2 is a possible D gene (6 bases). The CDR3 runs to 12 residues. The germline CDR1 and CDR2 sequences are LNHDA and SQIVND (reference sequence). V gave up 5 bases and J gave up 3 bases, with 8 bases separating them. CDR3 in amino acids: CASSDSGYEQYF. Here the CDR3 DNA reads TGTGCCAGTAGTGATAGCGGCTACGAGCAGTACTTC.

The rearrangement uses TRBV29-1 and TRBJ1-1, with D tentatively TRBD1 (6 bases). The CDR3 consists of 14 residues. Germline V gives CDR1 SQVTM, CDR2 ANQGSEA. V lost 7 bases and J 5 bases, leaving 20 bases between the germline ends. Here the CDR3 reads CSANSGGRGTEAFF. The CDR3 bases are TGCAGCGCGAACTCCGGGGGGCGCGGTACTGAAGCTTTCTTT.

The chain joins TRBV20-1 to TRBJ2-7, with 9 bases lining up with TRBD2. Germline assignment: CDR1 DFQATT and CDR2 SNEGSKA (reference sequence). The CDR3 has 15 residues. V was clipped by 3 bases and J by 3 bases; unmatched bases: 9. The CDR3, as DNA: TGCAGTGCTAGTATTAGCGGGGGCCCCAACTACGAGCAGTACTTC. It translates to CSASISGGPNYEQYF.

This clone was recorded a few times. The chain links TRBV5-4 to TRBJ1-1, with 9 nucleotides matching TRBD1. With 5 bases clipped from V and 7 bases from J, the junction kept 9 bases outside the gene matches. The CDR3 runs to 14 residues. Germline loops: CDR1 SGHNT, CDR2 YYREEE (reference sequence). The CDR3 here is CASSLGTGSYEAFF. The CDR3 coding sequence is TGTGCCAGCAGTCTTGGGACAGGGAGCTATGAAGCTTTCTTT. Using reference TRBV5-4 and TRBJ1-1 for the parts outside the CDR3, the full variable domain is ETGVTQSPTHLIKTRGQQVTLRCSSQSGHNTVSWYQQALGQGPQFIFQYYREEENGRGNFPPRFSGLQFPNYSSELNVNALELDDSALYLCASSLGTGSYEAFFGQGTRLTVV.

This rearrangement joins TRBV12-3 or TRBV12-4 to TRBJ1-2; tentative D call: TRBD1 (5 bases). The CDR3 spans 13 residues. The V end was cut by 11 bases, the J end by 9 bases, with 22 bases between. CDR3 in DNA: TGTGCCTCCTCCCGGGGGGGAAGTTATAGCTACACCTTC. Its translation is CASSRGGSYSYTF.

With regard to this clone: Distinct nucleotide sequences in the sample also encode this CDR3. V gene TRBV5-1 combines with J gene TRBJ1-1; D is perhaps TRBD1 (5 bases). This CDR3 comprises 17 residues. V lost 0 bases to trimming and J lost 0 bases, with 15 bases between them. CDR1 and CDR2 (germline): SGHRS, YFSETQ. DNA of the CDR3: TGCGCCAGCAGCTTGGGCGGGGGAGGGCGCATGAACACTGAAGCTTTCTTT. It specifies CASSLGGGGRMNTEAFF.

The chain combines TRBV19 with TRBJ1-2, with D possibly matching TRBD1 (5 bases). The V end was cut by 7 bases, the J end by 0 bases, with 9 bases between. The CDR3 covers 13 residues. The germline V gene has CDR1 LNHDA and CDR2 SQIVND (reference sequence). The CDR3 loop is CASIDRANYGYTF. The CDR3 nucleotides are TGTGCCAGTATTGACAGAGCTAACTATGGCTACACCTTC.

The CDR3 region has the DNA TGTGCCAGCTCACCCACAGGGGAGGAGACCCAGTACTTC. It yields the protein CASSPTGEETQYF. The V call is TRBV18, the J call TRBJ2-5; 7 bases match TRBD1. The CDR3 consists of 13 residues. With V trimmed by 3 bases and J by 5 bases, 3 bases remained unmatched. The germline V gene encodes CDR1 KGHSH and CDR2 LQKENI.

The chain carries TRBV19 and TRBJ1-1, with D perhaps matching TRBD1 (6 bases). Germline V CDR1 and CDR2: LNHDA, SQIVND (reference sequence). The CDR3 consists of 15 residues. Trimming stripped 3 bases from V and 4 bases from J, with 15 bases between. The CDR3 DNA sequence: TGTGCCAGTAGTATGGGTGTGGGGGCCAGCACTGAAGCTTTCTTT. This codes for CASSMGVGASTEAFF.

The CDR3 nucleotides read TGTGCCAGCTCACCGGGGGGGGACGCTCAGCCCCAGCATTTT. It specifies CASSPGGDAQPQHF. V is TRBV18 and J is TRBJ1-5; weak D call: TRBD1 (5 bases). Deletions cut 3 bases from V and 6 bases from J, with 12 bases between. CDR3 length equals 14 residues. CDR1 KGHSH and CDR2 LQKENI come from the germline V gene.

The rearrangement links TRBV18 to TRBJ1-6; no firm D call. The CDR3 length is 14 residues. The germline V gene has CDR1 KGHSH and CDR2 LQKENI. Trimming took 6 bases from V and 12 from J, leaving 18 bases between them. In DNA, the CDR3 is TGTGCCAGCTCCCTTGGGGAGGCCGGACGACCCCTCCACTTT. Protein product: CASSLGEAGRPLHF. Full variable domain (missing parts from reference TRBV18 and TRBJ1-6): NAGVMQNPRHLVRRRGQEARLRCSPMKGHSHVYWYRQLPEEGLKFMVYLQKENIIDESGMPKERFSAEFPKEGPSILRIQQVVRGDSAAYFCASSLGEAGRPLHFGNGTRLTVT.

The CDR3 loop reads CASSPGPETQYF. The CDR3 region has the DNA TGTGCCAGCAGTCCCGGTCCGGAGACCCAGTACTTC. This chain joins TRBV6-5 and TRBJ2-5, with unresolved D. Germline V lookup: CDR1 MNHEY, CDR2 SVGAGI. V lost 5 bases and J 5 bases, leaving 9 bases between the germline ends. The CDR3 runs 12 residues.

The V call is TRBV7-3, the J call TRBJ2-2; tentative D call: TRBD2 (6 bases). This CDR3 spans 18 amino acids. The ends were cut back, 5 bases at V and 1 base at J, with 20 bases in the middle. Germline V CDR1 and CDR2: SGHTA, FQGTGA. The CDR3 reads CASSPGPGEAKNTGELFF. CDR3 DNA sequence: TGTGCCAGCAGCCCGGGACCGGGGGAAGCTAAGAACACCGGGGAGCTGTTTTTT. The full variable domain, with the rest looked up from reference TRBV7-3 and TRBJ2-2, is GAGVSQTPSNKVTEKGKYVELRCDPISGHTALYWYRQSLGQGPEFLIYFQGTGAADDSGLPNDRFFAVRPEGSVSTLKIQRTERGDSAVYLCASSPGPGEAKNTGELFFGEGSRLTVL.